This TCR beta chain was sequenced during a study of T cell responses to AZD1222 COVID-19 vaccine. Note on this clone: What it recognizes is unknown.

Only in-frame clones appear in the TCRdb table, and some are missing; sequencing was by immunoSEQ multiplex PCR. This table holds 150,000 or so clones, 80% to 90% found once. Study-level points and caveats: Females outnumbered males among donors, who were mostly white British; clonal diversity was possibly underestimated. Rises in breadth and depth of Spike-specific TCRs came after two AZD1222 doses.

The clonotype originates from an adult in good health. The sample here was peripheral blood, taken on day 0 of AZD1222 vaccination.

This CDR3 reads CASSLRAGNQPQHF. The CDR3 bases are TGTGCCAGCAGCTTAAGGGCGGGTAATCAGCCCCAGCATTTT. The chain uses TRBV7-2 and TRBJ1-5; D is unresolved. Germline V lookup: CDR1 SGHTA, CDR2 FQGNSA. V gave up 2 bases and J gave up 4 bases, with 9 bases separating them. CDR3 size: 14 residues.